This T cell receptor beta chain was documented in a study of vaccination effects on CD4 cells after COVID-19. Across the study: Post-vaccine draws lagged the second dose by a median of 72 days.

This CDR3 is built from 14 residues. CDR1 is SEHNR and CDR2 is FQNEAQ in the germline V gene (reference sequence). Sequenced by immunoSEQ multiplex PCR; TCRdb stores in-frame clones only, minus some. This table holds about 24,000 clones, around 74% found once. Peptide-pool stimulation followed by sequencing identified expanded antigen-specific CD4+ clonotypes in the ViraFEST assay. The authors isolated CD4+ T cells after approximately 9 days of culture. All study participants received two doses of BNT162b2 or mRNA-1273 vaccine. About 1.8 million PBMC were seeded per well and grown in the presence of roughly 10 IU/ml IL-2 and 9.5 to 10 ug/ml peptides. On days 3 and 7, fresh IL-2 medium replaced half the medium. As concerns this clone: Its antigen is undetermined. At one end the junction does not follow the germline gene, possibly because of a read error.

The V gene is TRBV7-9, the J gene TRBJ2-1; 11 nucleotides line up with TRBD2. This TCR came from a human donor who received a COVID-19 vaccine. This sample comprised CD4+ T cells from PBMCs cultured with HCoV-NL63 spike peptides, obtained after COVID-19 vaccination. The CDR3 here is CASSVAGGHNEQFF. In DNA, the CDR3 is TGTGCCAGCAGCGTAGCGGGAGGGCACAATGAGCAGTTCTTC.